The clone carrying this T cell receptor delta chain was observed once. As yet, its antigen is unknown. This likely traces to a read error, being one base from a far larger clone. The sample contains more than one DNA sequence encoding this CDR3. The sample originates from a study of intestinal T cells in coeliac disease. General observations from the study: PCR duplicates were indistinguishable from repeated CDR3 amino acid sequences.

The CDR3 length is 23 residues. V dropped 9 bases and J dropped 1; count of bases not matched to a gene: 33. Per the germline V gene, CDR1 is TSWWSYY and CDR2 is QGS. Each case's genomic DNA was extracted from ten roughly 5.1-µm formalin-fixed paraffin-embedded scrolls. Surplus diagnostic duodenal biopsies, formalin-fixed and paraffin-embedded, were fully anonymised and used. BIOMED-2 primers amplified bulk TRD sequences from about 150 ng of biopsy DNA. TCRdb re-called the multiplex PCR reads via CATT. The data show about 220 delta-chain clones, about 70% seen once. Sequenced material: a duodenal biopsy. J is TRDJ1 and V is TRDV1; 9 nucleotides agree with TRDD3. The receptor was isolated from a human donor with celiac disease. The DNA for the CDR3 is TGTGCTCTCGGGAAGGGGGGGGTCTTCCCCCTAACTGGGGGAAGGTTCGGCACCGATAAACTCATCTTT. Its protein product is CALGKGGVFPLTGGRFGTDKLIF.